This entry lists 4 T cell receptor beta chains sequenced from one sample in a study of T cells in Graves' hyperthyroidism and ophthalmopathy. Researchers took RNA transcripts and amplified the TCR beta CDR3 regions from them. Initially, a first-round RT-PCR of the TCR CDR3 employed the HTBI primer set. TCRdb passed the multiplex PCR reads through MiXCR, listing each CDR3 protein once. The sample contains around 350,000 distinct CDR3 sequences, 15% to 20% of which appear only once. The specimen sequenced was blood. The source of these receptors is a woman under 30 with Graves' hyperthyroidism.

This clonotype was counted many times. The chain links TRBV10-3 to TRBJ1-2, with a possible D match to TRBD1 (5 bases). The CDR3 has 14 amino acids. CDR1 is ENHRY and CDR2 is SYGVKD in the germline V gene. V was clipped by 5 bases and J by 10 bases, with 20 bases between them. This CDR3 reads CAISTAGSYRPYTF. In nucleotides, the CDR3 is TGTGCCATCAGTACCGCAGGGAGTTATAGGCCCTACACCTTC.

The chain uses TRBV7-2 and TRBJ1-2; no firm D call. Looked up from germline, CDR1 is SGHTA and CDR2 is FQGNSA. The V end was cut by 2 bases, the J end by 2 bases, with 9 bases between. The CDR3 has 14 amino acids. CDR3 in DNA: TGTGCCAGCAGCTTATTTCGGGAGAACTATGGCTACACCTTC. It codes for CASSLFRENYGYTF.

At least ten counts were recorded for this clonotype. The CDR3 DNA is TGCAGTGCTACAGATGGAGAAGAGACCCAGTACTTC. This sequence encodes CSATDGEETQYF. This chain connects TRBV20-1 to TRBJ2-5; D not resolved. Trimming pared 4 bases from V and 3 bases from J, leaving 9 bases between. This CDR3 is 12 amino acids long. From germline, CDR1 is DFQATT and CDR2 SNEGSKA (reference sequence).

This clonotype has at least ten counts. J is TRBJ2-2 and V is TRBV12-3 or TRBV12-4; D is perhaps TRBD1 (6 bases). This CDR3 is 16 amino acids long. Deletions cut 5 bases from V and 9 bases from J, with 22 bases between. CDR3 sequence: CASSPAPSLQGRELFF. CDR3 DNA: TGTGCCAGCAGTCCAGCCCCCTCCTTACAGGGCCGGGAGCTGTTTTTT.